This T cell receptor (beta chain) stems from a study of shared clonotypes between healthy human individuals. Study findings and constraints: Sharing of clonotypes among donors was expected to vary with sequencing depth. With few donors, the genetic and exposure-history diversity represented was limited.

The naive CD8 fraction comprised CD45RO-negative cells positively selected for CCR7 and excluded terminally differentiated effector memory CD45RA+ cells. As to this clone: Its antigen is currently unknown.

Every subset had its genomic DNA shared out evenly among several immunoSEQ plates. The data were produced by immunoSEQ multiplex PCR, yet TCRdb's version contains in-frame clones alone and is incomplete. Of around 2,000,000 clones in the sample, approximately 94% were seen once. This sequence was found in a man between 18 and 29 years old in good health. Some clones in this sample may be carry-over from other donors' samples. The sample was naive CD8+ T cells from PBMCs.

The CDR3, as DNA: TGTGCCAGCAGCCACCCTCTACGGGGACAGGCCCAGGGGGCCGGGGAGCTGTTTTTT. Its translation is CASSHPLRGQAQGAGELFF. The V gene is TRBV14, the J gene TRBJ2-2, with 8 bases that match TRBD1. The trim removed 3 bases at V and 6 bases at J, leaving 18 bases unmatched. Per the germline V gene, CDR1 is SGHDN and CDR2 is FVKESK. CDR3 size: 19 residues.